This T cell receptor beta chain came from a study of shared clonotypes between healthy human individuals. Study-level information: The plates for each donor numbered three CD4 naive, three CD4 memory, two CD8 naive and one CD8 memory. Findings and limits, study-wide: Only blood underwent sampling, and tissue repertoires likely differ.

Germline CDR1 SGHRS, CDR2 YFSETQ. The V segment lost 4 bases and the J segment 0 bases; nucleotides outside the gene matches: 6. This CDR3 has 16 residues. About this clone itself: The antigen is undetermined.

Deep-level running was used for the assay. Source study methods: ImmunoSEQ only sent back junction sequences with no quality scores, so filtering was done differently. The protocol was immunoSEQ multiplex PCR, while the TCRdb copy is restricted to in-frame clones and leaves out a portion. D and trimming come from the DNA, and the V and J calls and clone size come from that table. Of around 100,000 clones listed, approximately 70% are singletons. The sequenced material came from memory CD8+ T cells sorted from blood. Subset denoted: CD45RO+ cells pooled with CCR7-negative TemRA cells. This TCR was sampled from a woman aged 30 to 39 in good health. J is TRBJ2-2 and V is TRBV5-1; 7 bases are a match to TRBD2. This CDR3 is CASSPPGLANTGELFF. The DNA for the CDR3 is TGCGCCAGCAGCCCCCCCGGACTAGCGAACACCGGGGAGCTGTTTTTT.